The 2 T cell receptor beta chains reported below all come from one sample, sequenced in a study of OX40 agonist ivuxolimab in advanced cancers. Assay used: immunoSEQ multiplex PCR; TCRdb lists only in-frame clones, some missing. Of more than 60,000 clones in the sample, approximately 90% were seen once. Sample: CD4+ or CD8+ T cells sorted from blood, taken in a trial of the OX40 agonist ivuxolimab. The receptors were sampled from an adult with an advanced solid tumor such as melanoma, head and neck, liver or kidney cancer.

The chain is built from TRBV5-4 and TRBJ2-7; TRBD2 is a possible D gene (6 bases). With 2 bases removed from V and 7 bases from J, the gap between germline ends came to 10 bases. CDR1 is SGHNT and CDR2 is YYREEE in the germline V gene (reference sequence). There are 12 residues in the CDR3. CDR3 region: CASSLGGSEQYF. CDR3 in DNA: TGTGCCAGCAGCTTAGGAGGGTCAGAGCAGTACTTC. The entire variable domain, with the rest obtained from reference TRBV5-4 and TRBJ2-7, is as follows: ETGVTQSPTHLIKTRGQQVTLRCSSQSGHNTVSWYQQALGQGPQFIFQYYREEENGRGNFPPRFSGLQFPNYSSELNVNALELDDSALYLCASSLGGSEQYFGPGTRLTVT.

This clone was recorded only once. V and J are TRBV2 and TRBJ1-5, with no clear D. There are 13 residues in the CDR3. The germline V gene has CDR1 SNHLY and CDR2 FYNNEI. V was trimmed by 5 bases and J by 9 bases, leaving 14 bases between them. CDR3 sequence reads: CASSPFDGWPQHF. CDR3 nucleotide sequence: TGTGCCAGCAGTCCCTTTGATGGTTGGCCCCAGCATTTT. Full variable domain (remainder filled in from reference TRBV2 and TRBJ1-5): EPEVTQTPSHQVTQMGQEVILRCVPISNHLYFYWYRQILGQKVEFLVSFYNNEISEKSEIFDDQFSVERPDGSNFTLKIRSTKLEDSAMYFCASSPFDGWPQHFGDGTRLSIL.